The 9 T cell receptor beta chains given below trace back to one sample, sequenced in a study of CD8+CD57+ T cells in acquired aplastic anemia. Genomic DNA, serving as template, underwent TCR beta VDJ and CDR3 profiling. MiXCR, run by TCRdb on the reads, gives a single entry per CDR3 protein. The sample yields about 180,000 distinct CDR3 sequences, around 50% seen once. Sequencing was done on patients that had shown CD8+CD57+ cell expansion by flow cytometry. The sequencing sample was made of sorted CD4+, CD8+, or CD8+CD57+ T cells (not recorded which) from PBMCs. These receptors were collected from a human donor with aplastic anemia.

The table lists this clonotype with a count of one. The chain couples TRBV20-1 to TRBJ1-3, with 9 nucleotides matching TRBD1. Germline CDR1 is DFQATT and CDR2 is SNEGSKA (reference sequence). The CDR3 runs 15 residues. Unmatched junction bases numbered 11, after V lost 7 bases and J lost 4 bases. The CDR3 sequence: CSVETDRGNGNTIYF. The CDR3 DNA sequence: TGCAGTGTTGAGACTGACAGGGGGAACGGAAACACCATATATTTT.

On this clonotype: At one end, the junction sequence differs from germline, possibly due to a read error. The CDR3 here is CATSDSRLAVSTDTQYF. The CDR3 DNA sequence: TGCGCCACCAGTGATTCTCGACTAGCGGTTAGCACAGATACGCAGTATTTT. The chain combines TRBV24-1 with TRBJ2-3; 9 nucleotides align to TRBD2. From germline, CDR1 is KGHDR and CDR2 SFDVKD. CDR3 length: 17 amino acids.

This clonotype was picked up many times. This rearrangement joins TRBV12-3 or TRBV12-4 to TRBJ2-5, with D hard to call. CDR3 length: 14 residues. The V gene lost 5 bases and the J gene lost 3 bases, with 13 bases spanning the gap. The CDR3 bases are TGTGCCAGCAGTAAAAACCGGGCCGAAGAGACCCAGTACTTC. Translated, it gives CASSKNRAEETQYF.

The chain recombines TRBV29-1 with TRBJ2-7; 9 nucleotides line up with TRBD1. Germline CDR1 reads SQVTM; CDR2 reads ANQGSEA. The CDR3 runs to 14 residues. Unmatched junction bases numbered 13, after V lost 6 bases and J lost 7 bases. This chain's CDR3 is CSVAPGQGEVEQYF. CDR3 nucleotides: TGCAGCGTAGCACCGGGACAGGGCGAGGTGGAGCAGTACTTC.

J is TRBJ1-6 and V is TRBV19; D not certain. The V end was cut by 1 base, the J end by 10 bases, with 5 bases between. The CDR3 is 12 amino acids. Germline values: CDR1 LNHDA, CDR2 SQIVND (reference sequence). CDR3 sequence: CASSIAASPLHF. CDR3 nucleotide sequence: TGTGCCAGTAGTATAGCGGCGTCACCCCTCCACTTT.

This clonotype has only one observation. The chain recombines TRBV29-1 with TRBJ2-5; TRBD1 is a possible D gene (6 bases). The length of the CDR3 is 14 residues. V lost 7 bases and J 0 bases, leaving 15 bases between the germline ends. Germline-derived CDR1 and CDR2 are SQVTM and ANQGSEA. The CDR3 sequence: CSADLTGNQETQYF. The CDR3 DNA reads TGCAGCGCCGACCTTACAGGGAACCAAGAGACCCAGTACTTC.

Note on this clonotype: This may be a read error: a much more frequent sequence differs by one nucleotide. The chain recombines TRBV6-5 with TRBJ1-2, with D unclear. The CDR3 runs 15 residues. Looked up from germline, CDR1 is MNHEY and CDR2 is SVGAGI. The CDR3 loop reads CASNYMSPPDYGYTF. Here the CDR3 DNA reads TGTGCCAGCAATTACATGTCTCCCCCGGACTATGGCTACACCTTC.

J is TRBJ2-7 and V is TRBV18, with 9 bases aligning to TRBD1. Germline CDR1 is KGHSH and CDR2 is LQKENI. V shed 2 bases, J shed 12 bases, and the junction held 11 bases outside the gene matches. CDR3 size: 14 residues. CDR3 amino acids: CASSPSASDRGTYF. CDR3 coding DNA: TGTGCCAGCTCACCAAGCGCCTCGGACAGGGGAACGTACTTC.

This clonotype turned up a few times. V and J are TRBV6-5 and TRBJ2-7; weak D call: TRBD1 (6 bases). CDR1 and CDR2 from the germline V gene are MNHEY and SVGAGI. Trimming took off 0 bases at V and 0 bases at J, with 12 bases between the two ends. There are 16 residues in the CDR3. The CDR3, as DNA: TGTGCCAGCAGTTACTCCGCCCGGGACAACTCCTACGAGCAGTACTTC. This sequence encodes CASSYSARDNSYEQYF.